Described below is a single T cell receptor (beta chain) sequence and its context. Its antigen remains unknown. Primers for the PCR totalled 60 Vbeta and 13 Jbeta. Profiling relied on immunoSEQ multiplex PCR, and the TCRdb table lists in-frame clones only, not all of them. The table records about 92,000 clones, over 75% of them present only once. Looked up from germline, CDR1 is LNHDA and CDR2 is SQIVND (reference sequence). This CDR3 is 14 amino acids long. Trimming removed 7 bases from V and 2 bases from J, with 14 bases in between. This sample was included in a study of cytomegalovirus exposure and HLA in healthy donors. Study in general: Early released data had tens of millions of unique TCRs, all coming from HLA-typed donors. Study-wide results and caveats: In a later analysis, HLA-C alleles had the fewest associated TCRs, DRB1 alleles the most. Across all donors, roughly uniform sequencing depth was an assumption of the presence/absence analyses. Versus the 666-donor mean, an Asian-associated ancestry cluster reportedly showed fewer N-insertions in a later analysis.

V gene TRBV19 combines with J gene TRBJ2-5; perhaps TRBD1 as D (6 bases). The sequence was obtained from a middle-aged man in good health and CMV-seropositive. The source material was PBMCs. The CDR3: CASTGGQPQETQYF. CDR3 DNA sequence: TGTGCCAGTACCGGTGGACAGCCGCAAGAGACCCAGTACTTC.